This T cell receptor beta chain was profiled in a study of cytomegalovirus exposure and HLA in healthy donors. Regarding the study as a whole: A cluster of highly shared sequence variants was likely a sequencing artifact. Another analysis was done later, and it associated approximately 15,000 TCR beta sequences with HLA alleles at 0.05 false discovery rate.

13 Jbeta primers and 60 Vbeta primers were used for the PCR. Profiling relied on immunoSEQ multiplex PCR, and the TCRdb table lists in-frame clones only, not all of them. Here the sample spans about 190,000 clones, 80% to 85% being singletons. A word on this clone: Its antigen is undetermined.

The clonotype comes from a man aged 40-50 years in good health and CMV-seropositive. The specimen sequenced was PBMCs.

The CDR3 nucleotides are TGTGCCACCCGAAGGGGCCGGATCGCGAACACCGGGGAGCTGTTTTTT. It encodes CATRRGRIANTGELFF. The V gene is TRBV27, the J gene TRBJ2-2; perhaps TRBD1 as D (5 bases). Germline V CDR1 and CDR2: MNHEY, SMNVEV (reference sequence). V lost 10 bases, J lost 0 bases, and 18 bases lay in between. The CDR3 runs to 16 residues.